This passage covers 26 T cell receptor beta chains from one sample sequenced in a study of cytomegalovirus exposure and HLA in healthy donors. The study ran its PCR with 60 Vbeta and 13 Jbeta primers. Assay: immunoSEQ multiplex PCR; the TCRdb copy retains only in-frame clones and omits some. The sample carries around 150,000 clones, over 75% recorded once. The sequenced material came from PBMCs. The origin of the receptors is a man aged 25-45 years in good health and CMV-seropositive.

This chain links TRBV30 with TRBJ1-3; no definite D call. This CDR3 contains 13 residues. Germline V gene lookup returns CDR1 GTSNPN and CDR2 SVGIG (reference sequence). V was pared by 2 bases and J by 2 bases, with 7 bases between. Here the CDR3 DNA reads TGTGCCTGGAGTCTCCCCCCTGGAAACACCATATATTTT. It codes for CAWSLPPGNTIYF.

This clone appeared a few times. The chain links TRBV6-1 to TRBJ2-1; 10 bases map to TRBD2. V trimming: 1 base; J trimming: 9 bases; junction bases outside the gene matches: 6. The CDR3 runs 15 residues. The germline V gene encodes CDR1 MNHNS and CDR2 SASEGT. In DNA form, the CDR3 reads TGTGCCAGCAGTGAAGACAGCGGGGGGGCCAGTGAGCAGTTCTTC. Translation: CASSEDSGGASEQFF.

This chain connects TRBV6-5 to TRBJ1-2; TRBD1 matches 9 bases. Germline-derived CDR1 and CDR2 are MNHEY and SVGAGI. V was pared by 5 bases and J by 8 bases, with 6 bases of the junction left unmatched. This CDR3 region has 13 residues. As DNA, the CDR3 is TGTGCCAGCAGTACGGGACAGGGCGGCGGCTACACCTTC. Its translation: CASSTGQGGGYTF.

V and J are TRBV7-2 and TRBJ2-7; TRBD1 aligns across 11 bases. J gave up 2 bases and V 6 bases, and 6 bases lay outside the gene matches. Germline CDR1 is SGHTA and CDR2 is FQGNSA. The length of the CDR3 is 15 residues. CDR3 DNA: TGTGCCAGCAGTTTGGGGGGACAGGGGGCCTACGAGCAGTACTTC. Its translation is CASSLGGQGAYEQYF.

The chain links TRBV7-8 to TRBJ2-7; D unclear. Germline V gene sequence: CDR1 SGHVS, CDR2 FQNEAQ. V was pared by 7 bases and J by 2 bases, with 12 bases between. This CDR3 is 13 amino acids long. In DNA form, the CDR3 reads TGTGCCAGCAAGCTAAGGCAGGCCTACGAGCAGTACTTC. Protein sequence: CASKLRQAYEQYF. Full variable domain (remainder filled in from reference TRBV7-8 and TRBJ2-7): GAGVSQSPRYKVAKRGQDVALRCDPISGHVSLFWYQQALGQGPEFLTYFQNEAQLDKSGLPSDRFFAERPEGSVSTLKIQRTQQEDSAVYLCASKLRQAYEQYFGPGTRLTVT.

Details on this clone: One junction end does not reproduce the germline sequence, and a read error may be involved. The chain links TRBV11-2 to TRBJ1-3; D gene ambiguous. Germline V gene sequence: CDR1 SGHAT, CDR2 FQNNGV. The CDR3 is 15 amino acids. The CDR3 region is CANSLARARGNTIYF. The CDR3 coding sequence is TGTGCCAACAGCTTAGCGAGGGCTAGGGGAAACACCATATATTTT.

The CDR3 reads CATSRDPRTGRTEAFF. The CDR3 DNA reads TGTGCCACCAGCAGAGATCCAAGGACAGGGCGCACTGAAGCTTTCTTT. The chain carries TRBV15 and TRBJ1-1; the match to TRBD1 covers 8 bases. The CDR3 is 16 residues long. Germline loops: CDR1 LNHNV, CDR2 YYDKDF (reference sequence). V gave up 0 bases and J gave up 4 bases; unmatched junction bases: 7. The whole variable domain, filled in from reference TRBV15 and TRBJ1-1, reads DAMVIQNPRYQVTQFGKPVTLSCSQTLNHNVMYWYQQKSSQAPKLLFHYYDKDFNNEADTPDNFQSRRPNTSFCFLDIRSPGLGDTAMYLCATSRDPRTGRTEAFFGQGTRLTVV.

This chain uses TRBV2 with TRBJ2-7; 8 positions agree with TRBD1. From germline, CDR1 is SNHLY and CDR2 FYNNEI. The CDR3 spans 12 residues. J was trimmed by 10 bases and V by 6 bases; bases with no gene match: 8. The CDR3 spells CASRRTGIGQYF. CDR3 nucleotides: TGTGCCAGCAGACGGACAGGGATAGGCCAGTACTTC.

The chain combines TRBV19 with TRBJ1-1; D gene ambiguous. V shed 3 bases and J shed 3 bases, with 17 bases lying between them. The length of the CDR3 is 16 residues. Germline values: CDR1 LNHDA, CDR2 SQIVND (reference sequence). The CDR3 protein is CASSIRIQRADTEAFF. The CDR3 DNA reads TGTGCCAGTAGTATTCGGATTCAAAGAGCGGACACTGAAGCTTTCTTT.

The genes are TRBV4-3 and TRBJ2-7; 9 bases agree with TRBD1. This CDR3 comprises 15 residues. V was clipped by 4 bases and J by 4 bases; unmatched bases: 8. Looked up from germline, CDR1 is LGHNA and CDR2 is YSLEER. CDR3 residues: CASSPGTGPGYEQYF. DNA for the CDR3: TGCGCCAGCAGCCCGGGGACAGGGCCCGGGTACGAGCAGTACTTC.

Notes on this clone: One junction end does not reproduce the germline sequence, and a read error may be involved. This chain uses TRBV7-9 with TRBJ2-4; the match to TRBD2 covers 13 bases. Germline V gene data show CDR1 as SEHNR and CDR2 as FQNEAQ (reference sequence). The CDR3 extends over 19 amino acids. CDR3 nucleotides: TGTGCCAGCAGCTCCGGACTAGCGGGAGTCGAATTAGCCAAAAACAGTCAGTACTTC. It is translated as CASSSGLAGVELAKNSQYF. Filled out from reference TRBV7-9 and TRBJ2-4, the complete variable domain reads DTGVSQNPRHKITKRGQNVTFRCDPISEHNRLYWYRQTLGQGPEFLTYFQNEAQLEKSRLLSDRFSAERPKGSFSTLEIQRTEQGDSAMYLCASSSGLAGVELAKNSQYFGAGTRLSVL.

J is TRBJ2-7 and V is TRBV4-1; tentative D call: TRBD1 (6 bases). CDR1 MGHRA and CDR2 YSYEKL come from the germline V gene. Trimming shortened V by 0 bases and J by 2 bases, and 8 bases separated the two germline ends. The CDR3 runs 14 residues. The CDR3 loop reads CASSQEQGPYEQYF. The CDR3 DNA follows: TGCGCCAGCAGCCAAGAACAGGGACCCTACGAGCAGTACTTC.

For the CDR3, the DNA is TGTGCCAGCAGCGTAGGAATTAGCGGGGCCGGCTTCAACTACGAGCAGTACTTC. Amino acid sequence: CASSVGISGAGFNYEQYF. The chain carries TRBV9 and TRBJ2-7, with 8 bases matching TRBD2. Germline CDR1 and CDR2: SGDLS and YYNGEE. The V segment lost 0 bases and the J segment 3 bases; nucleotides outside the gene matches: 14. CDR3 length: 18 amino acids.

This clone was recorded only once. This chain connects TRBV13 to TRBJ2-1, with 10 nucleotides matching TRBD1. The junction had 17 bases not matched to a gene; V was cut back by 5 bases and J by 4 bases. CDR1 PRHDT and CDR2 FYEKMQ come from the germline V gene (reference sequence). CDR3 size: 19 residues. The CDR3: CASSHPRQGAVGKYNEQFF. In nucleotides, the CDR3 is TGTGCCAGCAGCCATCCACGACAGGGGGCGGTCGGGAAGTACAATGAGCAGTTCTTC. Full variable domain (outside the CDR3, taken from reference TRBV13 and TRBJ2-1): AAGVIQSPRHLIKEKRETATLKCYPIPRHDTVYWYQQGPGQDPQFLISFYEKMQSDKGSIPDRFSAQQFSDYHSELNMSSLELGDSALYFCASSHPRQGAVGKYNEQFFGPGTRLTVL.

The chain combines TRBV10-3 with TRBJ1-3; D ambiguous. V was pared by 3 bases and J by 0 bases, with 6 bases between. The CDR3 is 14 residues long. Germline V gene lookup returns CDR1 ENHRY and CDR2 SYGVKD. The CDR3 is CAISDPSSGNTIYF. The CDR3 nucleotides are TGTGCCATCAGTGACCCCAGCTCTGGAAACACCATATATTTT.

This sequence joins TRBV28 and TRBJ1-2, with D unclear. The CDR3 consists of 13 residues. Germline V gene lookup returns CDR1 MDHEN and CDR2 SYDVKM. V was shortened by 3 bases and J by 4 bases, with 9 bases between the two germline ends. CDR3 sequence (DNA): TGTGCCAGCAGTTTTGAGGATTTCTATGGCTACACCTTC. This gives the protein CASSFEDFYGYTF.

The chain is built from TRBV5-1 and TRBJ1-3, with unresolved D. Trimming cost V 0 bases and J 3 bases, with 10 bases left between them. This CDR3 region has 15 residues. Germline CDR1 SGHRS, CDR2 YFSETQ. The DNA for the CDR3 is TGCGCCAGCAGCTTGGCCGTCGGGATTGGAAACACCATATATTTT. Encoded protein: CASSLAVGIGNTIYF.

The chain links TRBV6-1 to TRBJ2-3; 10 nucleotides match TRBD2. CDR3 length: 15 residues. Germline V gives CDR1 MNHNS, CDR2 SASEGT. V was pared by 2 bases and J by 6 bases, with 5 bases of the junction left unmatched. This chain's CDR3 is CASSELAGGSDTQYF. The DNA for the CDR3 is TGTGCCAGCAGTGAATTAGCGGGGGGTAGTGATACGCAGTATTTT.

The genes are TRBV4-1 and TRBJ2-1; 10 bases match TRBD2. V shed 4 bases and J 4 bases; nucleotides not matched to a gene: 7. There are 16 residues in the CDR3. Germline V lookup: CDR1 MGHRA, CDR2 YSYEKL. The CDR3 nucleotides are TGCGCCAGCAGCCGAAGAACTAGCGGGGTTTACAATGAGCAGTTCTTC. The encoded protein is CASSRRTSGVYNEQFF.

J is TRBJ1-2 and V is TRBV9; tentative D call: TRBD1 (6 bases). V lost 4 bases and J 8 bases, leaving 15 bases between the germline ends. This CDR3 region has 13 residues. Germline-derived CDR1 and CDR2 are SGDLS and YYNGEE. CDR3 residues: CASSIPGVGGYTF. The DNA of the CDR3 is TGTGCCAGCAGCATACCAGGGGTTGGGGGCTACACCTTC.

V usage is TRBV6-1 and J usage is TRBJ1-4; TRBD1 matches at 9 bases. The germline CDR1 and CDR2 sequences are MNHNS and SASEGT. J was trimmed by 5 bases and V by 9 bases; bases with no gene match: 7. The CDR3 runs 14 residues. This chain's CDR3 is CASQSTGGNEKLFF. Written as DNA, the CDR3 is TGTGCCAGTCAATCGACAGGGGGGAATGAAAAACTGTTTTTT.

V gene TRBV6-6 combines with J gene TRBJ2-1; TRBD1 is a possible D gene (6 bases). The germline V gene has CDR1 MNHNY and CDR2 SVGAGI (reference sequence). The V end was cut by 5 bases, the J end by 7 bases, with 21 bases between. This CDR3 spans 16 amino acids. The CDR3 DNA sequence: TGTGCCAGCAGTACCCAAACAGGGCCTTCATTTAATGAGCAGTTCTTC. Translating it yields CASSTQTGPSFNEQFF.

V and J are TRBV28 and TRBJ2-7; 10 bases map to TRBD2. This CDR3 comprises 15 residues. Germline assignment: CDR1 MDHEN and CDR2 SYDVKM. Unmatched junction bases numbered 7, after V lost 5 bases and J lost 3 bases. The CDR3 reads CASSTSGRAVYEQYF. Here the CDR3 DNA reads TGTGCCAGCAGTACGAGCGGGAGGGCCGTCTACGAGCAGTACTTC.

The chain links TRBV15 to TRBJ2-5; TRBD1 aligns across 7 bases. The junction had 6 bases not matched to a gene; V was cut back by 0 bases and J by 5 bases. Germline CDR1 and CDR2: LNHNV and YYDKDF (reference sequence). The CDR3 is made up of 15 amino acids. The CDR3 DNA reads as TGTGCCACCAGCAGAGATCAGGGGGTAGGGGAGACCCAGTACTTC. Amino acids: CATSRDQGVGETQYF.

This clone showed up just a few times. The V call is TRBV11-3, the J call TRBJ1-1; 9 nucleotides agree with TRBD1. Germline-derived CDR1 and CDR2 are SGHNT and YENEEA. The length of the CDR3 is 16 residues. With V trimmed by 5 bases and J by 5 bases, 12 bases remained unmatched. In DNA, the CDR3 is TGTGCCAGCAGCAGGACAGGGGTGGGTCCGAGGACTGAAGCTTTCTTT. Translating gives CASSRTGVGPRTEAFF.

This clone was picked up one time. J is TRBJ2-2 and V is TRBV2; TRBD2 matches at 13 bases. This CDR3 contains 17 residues. CDR1 is SNHLY, CDR2 FYNNEI, per germline. V lost 4 bases and J lost 7; bases outside the gene matches: 9. The CDR3 sequence: CASSVLTSGGINGELFF. CDR3 DNA sequence: TGTGCCAGCAGTGTCTTGACTAGCGGGGGGATCAACGGGGAGCTGTTTTTT. The variable domain in full, with the rest retrieved from reference TRBV2 and TRBJ2-2, is EPEVTQTPSHQVTQMGQEVILRCVPISNHLYFYWYRQILGQKVEFLVSFYNNEISEKSEIFDDQFSVERPDGSNFTLKIRSTKLEDSAMYFCASSVLTSGGINGELFFGEGSRLTVL.